The T cell receptor beta chain described here comes from a study of T and B cells in COVID-19 patients. Whole-study results and caveats: Early severe-case samples and blood from mildly ill patients during symptoms were in short supply. In COVID-19 patients, T cell receptor beta variable and joining gene use was reportedly strongly skewed.

Of note for this clonotype: The antigen remains unidentified.

The CDR3 is 17 amino acids. V lost 0 bases to trimming and J lost 2 bases, with 15 bases between them. Germline assignment: CDR1 KGHSH and CDR2 LQKENI. Multiplex PCR with BIOMED2 TRB-A/B primer pools amplified TRB rearrangements. TCRdb called the multiplex PCR reads again in MiXCR, with one record for every CDR3 protein. This sample has fewer than 10,000 distinct CDR3 sequences; about 32% occur once, and the top ten carry under 25%. From blood, about 230-500 ng of genomic DNA served as TRB template. What was sequenced was blood. The receptor was derived from a human donor who had recovered from COVID-19. This rearrangement joins TRBV18 to TRBJ2-3; possibly TRBD2 for D (5 bases). The CDR3 DNA sequence: TGTGCCAGCTCACCACCGGGAACGCTAGCCTCCACAGATACGCAGTATTTT. Protein product: CASSPPGTLASTDTQYF.